The present TCR beta chain was sequenced within a study of blood T cells in healthy people across ages. Combining a sample-barcoded 5' primer with a J-beta primer mix, a second PCR ran for about 7 to 11 cycles. Template switching added a 12-random-nucleotide identifier to every cDNA molecule. MiXCR, applied by TCRdb to the 5' RACE reads, yields one record per CDR3 protein. The sample has around 1,000,000 distinct CDR3 sequences, under 30% seen once. Germline V gene lookup returns CDR1 MGHRA and CDR2 YSYEKL. This CDR3 region has 15 residues. The ends were cut back, 3 bases at V and 2 bases at J, with 13 bases in the middle. The sample also formed part of further work on T cells of mothers and their children.

The TCR comes from a girl aged 2 to 10 in good health. The genes are TRBV4-1 and TRBJ1-2; D is undetermined. Specimen: blood. CDR3 loop: CASSQNPTRNYGYTF. The CDR3 region has the DNA TGCGCCAGCAGCCAGAACCCTACTCGAAACTATGGCTACACCTTC.